This TCR beta chain comes out of a study of blood T cells in healthy people across ages. Study-wide background: Capture by template switching was about one barcoded beta molecule per two T cells. General observations from the study: PBMCs left unsorted prevented a conclusive naive versus antigen-experienced comparison.

Each donor's blood draw was roughly 10 milliliters of peripheral blood. A second PCR, run for about 6 to 11 cycles, used a sample-barcoded 5' primer plus a J-beta primer mix. Each cDNA molecule carried a tag from a template-switch adaptor that contained 12 random nucleotides. A single record per CDR3 protein comes from TCRdb applying MiXCR to the 5' RACE reads. Among 1.5 million to 2 million distinct CDR3 sequences, about 50% were seen once, and the ten largest hold around 2.1%. The V gene's germline CDR1 is DFQATT and CDR2 SNEGSKA (reference sequence). V lost 5 bases and J lost 2, with 19 bases in between. The CDR3 has 16 residues. Concerning this clonotype itself: Its antigen remains unknown.

Sequenced input: blood. This clonotype originated in a woman between 35 and 50 years old in good health. The rearrangement links TRBV20-1 to TRBJ2-1; TRBD2 is a possible D gene (6 bases). CDR3 sequence reads: CSASDRGVATYNEQFF. Here the CDR3 DNA reads TGCAGTGCTTCCGACCGCGGGGTGGCCACCTACAATGAGCAGTTCTTC.